This passage covers 27 T cell receptor beta chains from one sample sequenced in a study of response to subunit inactivated influenza vaccine. TCRdb processed the RT-PCR reads anew with MiXCR; each CDR3 protein has one entry. The profile shows approximately 680,000 distinct CDR3 sequences, roughly 14% of them singletons. The sequences come from PBMCs from blood, collected roughly 12 days after vaccination. These receptors originate from a man between 50 and 59 years old who received an inactivated influenza vaccine.

Written as DNA, the CDR3 is TGTGCCAGCAGCCGGAGCGAGGGCTCGCCCTCCTACAATGAGCAGTTCTTC. Translating it yields CASSRSEGSPSYNEQFF. J is TRBJ2-1 and V is TRBV11-3; maybe TRBD2 (5 bases). The CDR3 runs to 17 residues. Germline CDR1 SGHNT, CDR2 YENEEA. With 5 bases removed from V and 0 bases from J, the gap between germline ends came to 17 bases.

This clonotype was found a few times. The chain couples TRBV5-5 to TRBJ2-7; 8 bases are a match to TRBD1. Germline assignment: CDR1 SGHKS and CDR2 YYEKEE (reference sequence). The CDR3 length is 14 residues. Trimming at V came to 0 bases and at J to 6 bases, leaving 5 bases not matched to a gene. Written as DNA, the CDR3 is TGTGCCAGCAGCTTGGGACAGGGGAAGGCCGAGCAGTACTTC. This codes for CASSLGQGKAEQYF.

This clonotype was seen a few times. The rearrangement links TRBV18 to TRBJ2-7; no firm D call. This CDR3 contains 13 residues. Trimming took 1 base from V and 7 from J, leaving 11 bases between them. CDR1 and CDR2 from the germline V gene are KGHSH and LQKENI. The CDR3 bases are TGTGCCAGCTCACCACATCCACGAGCGGAGCAGTACTTC. It yields the protein CASSPHPRAEQYF.

The chain joins TRBV9 to TRBJ1-1; a weak D match, TRBD1 (5 bases). From germline, CDR1 is SGDLS and CDR2 YYNGEE. V was shortened by 0 bases and J by 6 bases, with 9 bases between the two germline ends. The CDR3 covers 13 residues. The CDR3 loop is CASSVGGDSEAFF. In nucleotides, the CDR3 is TGTGCCAGCAGCGTAGGGGGGGACTCTGAAGCTTTCTTT.

This clonotype was observed a few times. The chain carries TRBV9 and TRBJ2-2; TRBD2 agrees at 10 bases. Germline-derived CDR1 and CDR2 are SGDLS and YYNGEE. This CDR3 has 17 residues. The J segment lost 7 bases and the V segment lost 0 bases, leaving 9 bases of the junction unmatched. CDR3 residues: CASSVGSSGRGIGELFF. In nucleotides, the CDR3 is TGTGCCAGCAGCGTAGGGTCTAGCGGGAGAGGGATCGGGGAGCTGTTTTTT.

The J gene is TRBJ2-2, the V gene TRBV9; 12 nucleotides line up with TRBD2. The V segment lost 3 bases and the J segment 10 bases; nucleotides outside the gene matches: 1. The CDR3 spans 13 residues. Germline V gene sequence: CDR1 SGDLS, CDR2 YYNGEE. The DNA of the CDR3 is TGTGCCAGCAGCGCTAGCGGGAGGGTGGAGCTGTTTTTT. Translated: CASSASGRVELFF.

This clonotype has ten or more counts. The J gene is TRBJ2-5, the V gene TRBV28; D is perhaps TRBD1 or TRBD2 (5 bases each). V gave up 6 bases and J gave up 4 bases, with 15 bases separating them. Germline CDR1 is MDHEN and CDR2 is SYDVKM. The CDR3 is made up of 14 amino acids. Here the CDR3 reads CASSDRGRGETQYF. CDR3 in DNA: TGTGCCAGCAGCGACCGGGGCCGGGGAGAGACCCAGTACTTC.

This clonotype was seen ten or more times. CDR3 nucleotides: TGTGCCAGCAGTTGGGCAACCCTCGGACAGGGGGCGACCTACAATGAGCAGTTCTTC. Translation gives CASSWATLGQGATYNEQFF. The chain links TRBV28 to TRBJ2-1, with 11 positions matching TRBD1. Germline CDR1 is MDHEN and CDR2 is SYDVKM. With 4 bases clipped from V and 2 bases from J, the junction kept 13 bases outside the gene matches. This CDR3 has 19 residues.

This clonotype was counted only a few times. The chain has TRBV10-3 and TRBJ2-2; no reliable D call. Germline V gives CDR1 ENHRY, CDR2 SYGVKD. Trimming stripped 6 bases from V and 0 bases from J, with 8 bases between. The CDR3 length is 14 residues. The CDR3 region is CAIRTDSNTGELFF. The DNA for the CDR3 is TGTGCCATCAGGACCGACTCGAACACCGGGGAGCTGTTTTTT.

The V and J genes are TRBV10-3 and TRBJ2-3, with TRBD2 matching 12 bases. The V and J ends lost 3 bases and 4 bases, in that order; junction bases with no gene match: 14. The length of the CDR3 is 19 residues. Germline V gives CDR1 ENHRY, CDR2 SYGVKD. The CDR3 DNA reads TGTGCCATCAGTGACCGATCCTACAAGACTAGCGGGAGCGCAGATACGCAGTATTTT. Translated, it gives CAISDRSYKTSGSADTQYF.

This clonotype has more than one count but fewer than ten. CDR3 region: CASSLNLATGNTIYF. The DNA for the CDR3 is TGTGCCAGCAGTTTAAATTTAGCCACTGGAAACACCATATATTTT. The chain carries TRBV12-3 or TRBV12-4 and TRBJ1-3; no clear D. Trimming shortened V by 2 bases and J by 2 bases, and 10 bases separated the two germline ends. The CDR3 runs to 15 residues.

The chain recombines TRBV20-1 with TRBJ2-2, with D tentatively TRBD1 (5 bases). The CDR3 runs to 17 residues. The V gene lost 3 bases and the J gene lost 0 bases, with 17 bases spanning the gap. Germline V gene lookup returns CDR1 DFQATT and CDR2 SNEGSKA (reference sequence). The CDR3 coding sequence is TGCAGTGCTAGGAGGTTACAGGCTCACGCGAACACCGGGGAGCTGTTTTTT. Its protein product is CSARRLQAHANTGELFF.

This clonotype occurred a few times. The chain recombines TRBV3-1 with TRBJ1-5, with a tentative D call TRBD1 (5 bases). The ends were cut back, 6 bases at V and 3 bases at J, with 12 bases in the middle. This CDR3 has 14 residues. CDR1 and CDR2 from the germline V gene are LGHDT and YNNKEL (reference sequence). In DNA form, the CDR3 reads TGTGCCAGCAGGCAATCGGGGCTCAATCAGCCCCAGCATTTT. Encoded protein: CASRQSGLNQPQHF.

This clonotype was recorded many times. The chain uses TRBV4-1 and TRBJ1-5; 9 bases line up with TRBD1. Germline V gives CDR1 MGHRA, CDR2 YSYEKL. The trim removed 3 bases at V and 6 bases at J, leaving 6 bases unmatched. This CDR3 region has 15 residues. CDR3 sequence: CASSQAGQGGQPQHF. DNA for the CDR3: TGCGCCAGCAGCCAGGCGGGACAGGGAGGTCAGCCCCAGCATTTT.

This clonotype was seen only a few times. The V and J genes are TRBV27 and TRBJ2-1, with D tentatively TRBD1 or TRBD2 (5 bases each). Germline values: CDR1 MNHEY, CDR2 SMNVEV (reference sequence). The CDR3 spans 14 residues. With 6 bases removed from V and 8 bases from J, the gap between germline ends came to 17 bases. CDR3 in DNA: TGTGCCAGCAGACGGGACCGCGGGTTTGATGAGCAGTTCTTC. It yields the protein CASRRDRGFDEQFF.

The chain combines TRBV6-2 or TRBV6-3 with TRBJ2-2, with D hard to call. CDR3 length: 12 residues. V lost 8 bases, J lost 4 bases, and 8 bases lay in between. CDR1 MNHEY and CDR2 SVGEGT come from the germline V gene. CDR3 protein: CASQMGTGELFF. The CDR3, as DNA: TGTGCCAGCCAAATGGGCACCGGGGAGCTGTTTTTT.

This rearrangement joins TRBV25-1 to TRBJ1-6, with a weak D call TRBD1 (5 bases). Germline CDR1 reads MGHDK; CDR2 reads SYGVNS. V lost 3 bases and J 4 bases, leaving 7 bases between the germline ends. CDR3 length: 14 residues. CDR3 nucleotides: TGTGCCAGCAGTGACGGGGGGTATAATTCACCCCTCCACTTT. Its protein is CASSDGGYNSPLHF.

The CDR3 sequence: CASSLTGLGDEKLFF. The CDR3 nucleotides are TGTGCCAGCAGCCTAACAGGGCTCGGTGATGAAAAACTGTTTTTT. J is TRBJ1-4 and V is TRBV12-3 or TRBV12-4; a possible D gene is TRBD1 (6 bases). V lost 6 bases and J 6 bases, leaving 17 bases between the germline ends. The CDR3 contains 15 residues.

Ten or more counts support this clonotype. DNA of the CDR3: TGTGCCAGCAGCTCATCCGTGACCCAGTACTTC. This sequence encodes CASSSSVTQYF. The chain joins TRBV11-2 to TRBJ2-5; D unclear. The V end was cut by 4 bases, the J end by 7 bases, with 7 bases between. The CDR3 is made up of 11 amino acids. Germline assignment: CDR1 SGHAT and CDR2 FQNNGV.

This clonotype was picked up a small number of times. The chain couples TRBV20-1 to TRBJ2-3; D remains unclear. Germline lookup yields CDR1 DFQATT and CDR2 SNEGSKA (reference sequence). The V gene lost 7 bases and the J gene lost 6 bases, with 14 bases spanning the gap. The CDR3 is 12 residues long. CDR3 bases: TGCAGTGTTTGGGGAAATGGGGATACGCAGTATTTT. It codes for CSVWGNGDTQYF.

This clonotype came up a few times. The chain uses TRBV5-4 and TRBJ2-7; 8 bases are a match to TRBD2. CDR3 length: 16 amino acids. V lost 2 bases, J lost 0 bases, and 7 bases stayed unmatched. Germline lookup yields CDR1 SGHNT and CDR2 YYREEE (reference sequence). CDR3 amino acids: CASSLRDGRDSYEQYF. The CDR3 DNA is TGTGCCAGCAGCTTACGAGACGGGAGGGACTCCTACGAGCAGTACTTC.

In this sample, this clonotype turned up many times. This rearrangement joins TRBV29-1 to TRBJ2-2, with D uncertain. The CDR3 has 12 amino acids. Deletions cut 5 bases from V and 7 bases from J, with 11 bases between. Germline V lookup: CDR1 SQVTM, CDR2 ANQGSEA. The CDR3 loop is CSVLGFDGELFF. The DNA for the CDR3 is TGCAGCGTTTTAGGATTTGACGGGGAGCTGTTTTTT.

The chain is built from TRBV7-8 and TRBJ1-5, with TRBD1 matching 8 bases. Germline V gene lookup returns CDR1 SGHVS and CDR2 FQNEAQ. V shed 6 bases, J shed 7 bases, and the junction held 5 bases outside the gene matches. The length of the CDR3 is 13 residues. DNA of the CDR3: TGTGCCAGCAGGCCCAGGGGGCCCCAGCCCCAGCATTTT. Translated: CASRPRGPQPQHF.

This clonotype was counted many times. The chain joins TRBV10-3 to TRBJ2-5, with 11 positions matching TRBD2. Germline assignment: CDR1 ENHRY and CDR2 SYGVKD. V dropped 2 bases and J dropped 7; count of bases not matched to a gene: 6. The CDR3 is 15 amino acids. CDR3 in amino acids: CAISETPGLAATQYF. CDR3 coding DNA: TGTGCCATCAGTGAGACGCCGGGACTAGCGGCGACCCAGTACTTC.

This clonotype was seen more than once but under ten times. The chain joins TRBV10-3 to TRBJ1-2; 11 nucleotides line up with TRBD1. The CDR3 is 15 residues long. Trimming took 2 bases from V and 4 from J; bases not matched to a gene: 3. CDR1 and CDR2 (germline): ENHRY, SYGVKD. CDR3 sequence reads: CAISEQDRGPYGYTF. The CDR3 nucleotides read TGTGCCATCAGTGAGCAGGACAGGGGGCCCTATGGCTACACCTTC.

This clonotype has a count of ten or more. The genes are TRBV28 and TRBJ2-1; 9 bases are a match to TRBD2. The CDR3 sequence is 16 residues long. Germline CDR1 reads MDHEN; CDR2 reads SYDVKM. Trimming took 1 base from V and 5 from J; bases not matched to a gene: 6. The CDR3 loop is CASSLLAGGPHNEQFF. The CDR3 region has the DNA TGTGCCAGCAGTTTATTGGCGGGAGGGCCCCACAATGAGCAGTTCTTC.

In this sample, this clonotype turned up a few times. The chain recombines TRBV20-1 with TRBJ2-1; 11 bases align to TRBD1. Germline V gene data show CDR1 as DFQATT and CDR2 as SNEGSKA (reference sequence). This CDR3 has 15 amino acids. V lost 6 bases to trimming and J lost 7 bases; unmatched junction nucleotides: 11. CDR3 protein: CSALGQGGFKNEQFF. CDR3 coding DNA: TGCAGTGCCCTGGGACAGGGGGGCTTCAAGAATGAGCAGTTCTTC.